A selection of T cell receptor beta chains follows, all from one sample in a study of blood T cell repertoires in COVID-19. The method was immunoSEQ multiplex PCR; TCRdb's version includes in-frame clones alone and lacks a portion of them. The data show 65,000 to 100,000 clones, about four fifths seen once. Sequenced: peripheral blood. These TCRs come from a human donor in a cohort sampled during active COVID-19. Both conserved end residues are part of each CDR3. Each record gives: clone size, V gene, D gene, J gene, CDR3 DNA, CDR3 protein. D genes are given only for firm matches. Clone size appears in some rows only: once, few, many, or a class for an expanded clone.

clone_size: many
v_call: TRBV9
d_call: -
j_call: TRBJ1-3
cdr3_nt: TGTGCCAGCAGCCCATACCGGGGGGACTCTGGAAACACCATATATTTT
cdr3_aa: CASSPYRGDSGNTIYF

clone_size: few
v_call: TRBV2
d_call: TRBD1
j_call: TRBJ1-2
cdr3_nt: TGTGCCAGCAGTAATACGACAGGGGCCCTCTATGGCTACACCTTC
cdr3_aa: CASSNTTGALYGYTF

clone_size: -
v_call: TRBV7-9
d_call: -
j_call: TRBJ2-6
cdr3_nt: TGTGCCAGCAGCCGTATTGAGGGGGCCAACGTCCTGACTTTC
cdr3_aa: CASSRIEGANVLTF

clone_size: once
v_call: TRBV7-8
d_call: -
j_call: TRBJ2-7
cdr3_nt: TGTGCCAGCAGCTTAGTGAGCACTCGGGGGATACACAGCTACGAGCAGTACTTC
cdr3_aa: CASSLVSTRGIHSYEQYF

clone_size: -
v_call: TRBV15
d_call: TRBD1
j_call: TRBJ2-7
cdr3_nt: TGTGCCACCAGCCGGGACAGAAGCTCCTACGAGCAGTACTTC
cdr3_aa: CATSRDRSSYEQYF

clone_size: -
v_call: TRBV5-6
d_call: -
j_call: TRBJ2-1
cdr3_nt: TGTGCCAGCAGCTGGGGGCGGCCCAATGAGCAGTTCTTC
cdr3_aa: CASSWGRPNEQFF

clone_size: -
v_call: TRBV29-1
d_call: TRBD1
j_call: TRBJ2-3
cdr3_nt: TGCAGCGTTGAGGGTTCGGGGACAGGCACAGATACGCAGTATTTT
cdr3_aa: CSVEGSGTGTDTQYF

clone_size: -
v_call: TRBV7-3
d_call: -
j_call: TRBJ1-1
cdr3_nt: TGTGCCAGCAGCCCCTTGGGGAGGGGGGACACTGAAGCTTTCTTT
cdr3_aa: CASSPLGRGDTEAFF

clone_size: -
v_call: TRBV6-5
d_call: -
j_call: TRBJ2-3
cdr3_nt: TGTGCCAGCAGTTCGTCCCGTATCACAGATACGCAGTATTTT
cdr3_aa: CASSSSRITDTQYF

clone_size: -
v_call: TRBV5-1
d_call: -
j_call: TRBJ1-5
cdr3_nt: TGCGCCAGCAGCGAGGGAAATAGCAATCAGCCCCAGCATTTT
cdr3_aa: CASSEGNSNQPQHF

clone_size: once
v_call: TRBV7-6
d_call: TRBD1
j_call: TRBJ1-1
cdr3_nt: TGTGCCAGCAGCCTCAGGACAGGGAGGGCAGGCACTGAAGCTTTCTTT
cdr3_aa: CASSLRTGRAGTEAFF

clone_size: -
v_call: TRBV9
d_call: TRBD2
j_call: TRBJ2-3
cdr3_nt: TGTGCCAGCAGCGTAGCTAGCGGGGGGGCAGATACGCAGTATTTT
cdr3_aa: CASSVASGGADTQYF

clone_size: once
v_call: TRBV27
d_call: TRBD2
j_call: TRBJ2-1
cdr3_nt: TGTGCCAGCAGTTTATATCGGACAGGGGGACTAGCGGGGCTCAATGAGCAGTTCTTC
cdr3_aa: CASSLYRTGGLAGLNEQFF

clone_size: -
v_call: TRBV2
d_call: TRBD2
j_call: TRBJ2-1
cdr3_nt: TGTGCCAGCAGTGGACTACTAGCGGCCTCCTACAATGAGCAGTTCTTC
cdr3_aa: CASSGLLAASYNEQFF

clone_size: few
v_call: TRBV6-1
d_call: TRBD1
j_call: TRBJ1-2
cdr3_nt: TGTGCCAGCAGTGTTCGAGGGGGCGCTTCCCCTAACTATGGCTACACCTTC
cdr3_aa: CASSVRGGASPNYGYTF

clone_size: -
v_call: TRBV6-6
d_call: -
j_call: TRBJ1-2
cdr3_nt: TGTGCCAGCAGTTACGGTGGACAGAGATTTAACTATGGCTACACCTTC
cdr3_aa: CASSYGGQRFNYGYTF

clone_size: -
v_call: TRBV19
d_call: -
j_call: TRBJ1-1
cdr3_nt: TGTGCCAGTAGTCGGGGTCAGATGAACACTGAAGCTTTCTTT
cdr3_aa: CASSRGQMNTEAFF

clone_size: -
v_call: TRBV4-1
d_call: TRBD1
j_call: TRBJ2-7
cdr3_nt: TGCGCCAGCAGCCAACTGACAGGGGATCTCTACGAGCAGTACTTC
cdr3_aa: CASSQLTGDLYEQYF

clone_size: once
v_call: TRBV9
d_call: -
j_call: TRBJ1-1
cdr3_nt: TGTGCCAGCAGCCTGGACAGCCACACTGAAGCTTTCTTT
cdr3_aa: CASSLDSHTEAFF

clone_size: -
v_call: TRBV5-6
d_call: -
j_call: TRBJ2-4
cdr3_nt: TGTGCCAGCAGCTTCGGCAGGGCCCAAAACATTCAGTACTTC
cdr3_aa: CASSFGRAQNIQYF

clone_size: -
v_call: TRBV7-2
d_call: -
j_call: TRBJ1-1
cdr3_nt: TGTGCCAGCAGCTTATTCAGCGGGACGGTGAACACTGAAGCTTTCTTT
cdr3_aa: CASSLFSGTVNTEAFF

clone_size: few
v_call: TRBV5-1
d_call: -
j_call: TRBJ2-3
cdr3_nt: TGCGCCAGCAGCACCGGGACTAGCACAGATACGCAGTATTTT
cdr3_aa: CASSTGTSTDTQYF

clone_size: -
v_call: TRBV2
d_call: TRBD1
j_call: TRBJ1-2
cdr3_nt: TGTGCCAGCCCTGAGGGGGGACAGGGATATGGCTACACCTTC
cdr3_aa: CASPEGGQGYGYTF

clone_size: -
v_call: TRBV2
d_call: -
j_call: TRBJ1-5
cdr3_nt: TGTGCCAGCAGTGGCGGTCTTATAAATCAGCCCCAGCATTTT
cdr3_aa: CASSGGLINQPQHF

clone_size: -
v_call: TRBV19
d_call: TRBD2
j_call: TRBJ2-5
cdr3_nt: TGTGCCAGTAGTATAGGACTAGCGGGGGTCACCCAAGAGACCCAGTACTTC
cdr3_aa: CASSIGLAGVTQETQYF

clone_size: -
v_call: TRBV20-1
d_call: -
j_call: TRBJ2-7
cdr3_nt: TGCAGTGCTAGTGACAGGACCTACGAGCAGTACTTC
cdr3_aa: CSASDRTYEQYF

clone_size: -
v_call: TRBV3-1/TRBV3-2
d_call: TRBD1
j_call: TRBJ1-6
cdr3_nt: TGTGCCAGCAGCCATTATGGGACAGGAAAAAATTCACCCCTCCACTTT
cdr3_aa: CASSHYGTGKNSPLHF

clone_size: few
v_call: TRBV6-2/TRBV6-3
d_call: TRBD1
j_call: TRBJ2-1
cdr3_nt: TGTGCCAGCAGTTACTCTGGATTCGGGACAGGGTCCAATGAGCAGTTCTTC
cdr3_aa: CASSYSGFGTGSNEQFF

clone_size: -
v_call: TRBV3-1/TRBV3-2
d_call: TRBD2
j_call: TRBJ2-2
cdr3_nt: TGTGCCAGCAGCCAAATAGCGGGGGGGCTCACCGGGGAGCTGTTTTTT
cdr3_aa: CASSQIAGGLTGELFF

clone_size: -
v_call: TRBV20-1
d_call: TRBD2
j_call: TRBJ2-3
cdr3_nt: TGCAGTGTGTACGGGACTAGCTGTCGGTTT
cdr3_aa: CSVYGTSCRF

clone_size: -
v_call: TRBV4-1
d_call: TRBD1
j_call: TRBJ2-7
cdr3_nt: TGCGCCAGCAGCCAAGGGGGACAGTATACCTACGAGCAGTACTTC
cdr3_aa: CASSQGGQYTYEQYF

clone_size: few
v_call: TRBV7-2
d_call: TRBD1
j_call: TRBJ1-5
cdr3_nt: TGTGCCAGCAGCTTACAGGGGGCCCAGAATCAGCCCCAGCATTTT
cdr3_aa: CASSLQGAQNQPQHF

clone_size: -
v_call: TRBV6-6
d_call: -
j_call: TRBJ1-5
cdr3_nt: TGTGCCAGCCTGGGACACCGAAATCAGCCCCAGCATTTT
cdr3_aa: CASLGHRNQPQHF

clone_size: -
v_call: TRBV3-1/TRBV3-2
d_call: -
j_call: TRBJ1-1
cdr3_nt: TGTGCCAGCAGCCAAGGAGGGTCGCGTGCGAGTACTGAAGCTTTCTTT
cdr3_aa: CASSQGGSRASTEAFF

clone_size: -
v_call: TRBV7-6
d_call: -
j_call: TRBJ2-7
cdr3_nt: TGTGCCAGCAGCCCAAGAGGCAACGGTTACGAGCAGTACTTC
cdr3_aa: CASSPRGNGYEQYF

clone_size: -
v_call: TRBV9
d_call: -
j_call: TRBJ1-1
cdr3_nt: TGTGCCAGCAGCCTCGACAGTACTGAAGCTTTCTTT
cdr3_aa: CASSLDSTEAFF

clone_size: -
v_call: TRBV27
d_call: TRBD2
j_call: TRBJ2-7
cdr3_nt: TGTGCCAGCAGTTTCCAAGGGGGACTAGGAGGTTCCTACGAGCAGTACTTC
cdr3_aa: CASSFQGGLGGSYEQYF

clone_size: -
v_call: TRBV27
d_call: -
j_call: TRBJ1-5
cdr3_nt: TGTGCCAGCAGTTTCTGGCAGGGCTCTCAGCCCCAGCATTTT
cdr3_aa: CASSFWQGSQPQHF

clone_size: once
v_call: TRBV9
d_call: -
j_call: TRBJ2-1
cdr3_nt: TGTGCCAGCACCCAGGGGAGCTTTCTTGGCAATGAGCAGTTCTTC
cdr3_aa: CASTQGSFLGNEQFF

clone_size: few
v_call: TRBV5-1
d_call: -
j_call: TRBJ1-1
cdr3_nt: TGCGCCAGCAGCTACGGACAGTCGGAAGCTTTCTTT
cdr3_aa: CASSYGQSEAFF

clone_size: -
v_call: TRBV10-3
d_call: TRBD1
j_call: TRBJ2-7
cdr3_nt: TGTGCCATCAGTGTCGACAGGGGGCGCGCCTACGAGCAGTACTTC
cdr3_aa: CAISVDRGRAYEQYF

clone_size: few
v_call: TRBV29-1
d_call: TRBD1
j_call: TRBJ2-1
cdr3_nt: TGCAGCGTTGGACAGGGCATCTACAATGAGCAGTTCTTC
cdr3_aa: CSVGQGIYNEQFF

clone_size: -
v_call: TRBV11-2
d_call: TRBD2
j_call: TRBJ2-3
cdr3_nt: TGTGCCAGCAGCTTACGACCGCGGGGGGGCACAGATACGCAGTATTTT
cdr3_aa: CASSLRPRGGTDTQYF

clone_size: -
v_call: TRBV7-2
d_call: -
j_call: TRBJ2-7
cdr3_nt: TGTGCCAGCAGCCCCCCCGGGGGGCTACGCTCTGTGGGCGAGCAGTACTTC
cdr3_aa: CASSPPGGLRSVGEQYF

clone_size: -
v_call: TRBV28
d_call: -
j_call: TRBJ2-1
cdr3_nt: TGTGCCAGCAGTTCCCGAGGGTGGAATGAGCAGTTCTTC
cdr3_aa: CASSSRGWNEQFF